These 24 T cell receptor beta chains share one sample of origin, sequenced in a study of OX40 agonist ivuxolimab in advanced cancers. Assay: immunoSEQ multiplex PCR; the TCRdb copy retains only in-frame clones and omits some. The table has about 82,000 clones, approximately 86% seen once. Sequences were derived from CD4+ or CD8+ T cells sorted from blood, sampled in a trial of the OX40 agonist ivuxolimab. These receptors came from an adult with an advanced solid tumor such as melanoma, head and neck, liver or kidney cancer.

The CDR3 reads CASSSGGAAVNTEAFF. Written as DNA, the CDR3 is TGTGCCAGCAGCTCTGGGGGGGCAGCAGTGAACACTGAAGCTTTCTTT. This rearrangement joins TRBV5-4 to TRBJ1-1; tentative D call: TRBD1 (6 bases). CDR1 SGHNT and CDR2 YYREEE come from the germline V gene (reference sequence). Trimming took 3 bases from V and 0 from J, leaving 15 bases between them. This CDR3 has 16 amino acids.

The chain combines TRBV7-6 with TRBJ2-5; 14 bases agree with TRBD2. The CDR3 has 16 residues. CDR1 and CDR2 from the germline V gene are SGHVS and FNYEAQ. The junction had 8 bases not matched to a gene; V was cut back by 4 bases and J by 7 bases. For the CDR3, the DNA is TGTGCCAGCAGCTCCGGACTAGCGGGGGGATTTGGGACCCAGTACTTC. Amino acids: CASSSGLAGGFGTQYF.

DNA of the CDR3: TGTGCCAGCAGTGAACTGGCGGGCTCCTACAATGAGCAGTTCTTC. As protein: CASSELAGSYNEQFF. This sequence joins TRBV6-1 and TRBJ2-1, with TRBD2 as a possible D gene (5 bases). CDR1 is MNHNS and CDR2 is SASEGT in the germline V gene. The CDR3 runs to 15 residues. V was trimmed by 2 bases and J by 0 bases, leaving 8 bases between them.

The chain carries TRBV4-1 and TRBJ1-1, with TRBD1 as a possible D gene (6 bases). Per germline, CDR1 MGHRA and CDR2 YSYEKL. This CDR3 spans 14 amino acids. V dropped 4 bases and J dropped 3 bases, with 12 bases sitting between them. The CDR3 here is CASSPRDTYTEAFF. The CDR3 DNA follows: TGCGCCAGCAGCCCCCGGGACACCTACACTGAAGCTTTCTTT.

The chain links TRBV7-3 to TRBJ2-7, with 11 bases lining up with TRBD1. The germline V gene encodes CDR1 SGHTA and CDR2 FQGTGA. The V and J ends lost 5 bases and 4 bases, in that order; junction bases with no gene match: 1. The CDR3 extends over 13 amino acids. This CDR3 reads CASSRDRGYEQYF. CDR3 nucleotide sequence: TGTGCCAGCAGCCGGGACAGGGGGTACGAGCAGTACTTC. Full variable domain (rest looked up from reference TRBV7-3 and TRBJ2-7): GAGVSQTPSNKVTEKGKYVELRCDPISGHTALYWYRQSLGQGPEFLIYFQGTGAADDSGLPNDRFFAVRPEGSVSTLKIQRTERGDSAVYLCASSRDRGYEQYFGPGTRLTVT.

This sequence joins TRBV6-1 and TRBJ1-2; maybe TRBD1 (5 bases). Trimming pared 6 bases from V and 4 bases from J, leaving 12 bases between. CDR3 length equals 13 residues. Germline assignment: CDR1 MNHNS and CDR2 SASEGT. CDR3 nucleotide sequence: TGTGCCAGCAGGGGCGGGGGGGGCTATGGCTACACCTTC. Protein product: CASRGGGGYGYTF.

CDR3 nucleotides: TGTGCCAGCAGCTCCTTCGACCGAAGCTCCTATAATTCACCCCTCCACTTT. Protein sequence: CASSSFDRSSYNSPLHF. The chain uses TRBV11-2 and TRBJ1-6; the D is unclear. CDR1 and CDR2 (germline): SGHAT, FQNNGV. This CDR3 contains 17 residues. V was cut by 4 bases and J by 0 bases, with 13 bases left in between.

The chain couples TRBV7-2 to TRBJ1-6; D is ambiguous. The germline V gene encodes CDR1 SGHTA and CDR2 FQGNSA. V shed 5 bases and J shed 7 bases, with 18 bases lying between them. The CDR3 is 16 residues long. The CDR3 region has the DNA TGTGCCAGCAGCCCCTTTACTGGACGGTCGAATTCACCCCTCCACTTT. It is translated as CASSPFTGRSNSPLHF.

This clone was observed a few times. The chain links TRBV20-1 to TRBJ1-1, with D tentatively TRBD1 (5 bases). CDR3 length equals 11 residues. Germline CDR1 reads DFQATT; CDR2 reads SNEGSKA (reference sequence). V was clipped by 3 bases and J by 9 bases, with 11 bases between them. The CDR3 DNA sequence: TGCAGTGCTAGGGAGACAGTACAAGCTTTCTTT. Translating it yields CSARETVQAFF.

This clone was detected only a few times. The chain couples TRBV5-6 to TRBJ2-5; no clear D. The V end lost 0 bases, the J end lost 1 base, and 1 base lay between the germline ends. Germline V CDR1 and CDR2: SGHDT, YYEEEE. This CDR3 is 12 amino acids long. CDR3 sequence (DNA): TGTGCCAGCAGCTTGGTCCAAGAGACCCAGTACTTC. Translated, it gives CASSLVQETQYF.

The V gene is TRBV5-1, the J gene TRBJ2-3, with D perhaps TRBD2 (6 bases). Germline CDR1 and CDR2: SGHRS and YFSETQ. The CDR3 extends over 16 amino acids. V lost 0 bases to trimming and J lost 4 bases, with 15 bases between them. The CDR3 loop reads CASSLAVAVTSDTQYF. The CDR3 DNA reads TGCGCCAGCAGCTTGGCCGTAGCGGTAACATCAGATACGCAGTATTTT.

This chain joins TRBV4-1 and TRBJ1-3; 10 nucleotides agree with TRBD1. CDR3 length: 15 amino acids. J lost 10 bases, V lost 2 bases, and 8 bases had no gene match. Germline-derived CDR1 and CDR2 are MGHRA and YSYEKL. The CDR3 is CASSQSLGTGVTIYF. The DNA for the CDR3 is TGCGCCAGCAGCCAATCCCTCGGGACAGGGGTTACCATATATTTT.

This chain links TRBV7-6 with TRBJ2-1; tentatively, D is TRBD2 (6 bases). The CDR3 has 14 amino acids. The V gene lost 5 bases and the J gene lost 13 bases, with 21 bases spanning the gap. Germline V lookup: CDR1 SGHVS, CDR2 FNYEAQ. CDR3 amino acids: CASSPTPGEKYQFF. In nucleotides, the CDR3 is TGTGCCAGCAGCCCAACCCCGGGGGAGAAATATCAGTTCTTC.

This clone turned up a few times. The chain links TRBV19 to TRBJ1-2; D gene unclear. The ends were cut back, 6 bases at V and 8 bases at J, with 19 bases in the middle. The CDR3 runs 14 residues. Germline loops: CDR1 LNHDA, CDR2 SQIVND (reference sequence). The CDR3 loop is CASSLNGLQGGYTF. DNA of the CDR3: TGTGCCAGTAGCCTAAACGGGCTTCAAGGGGGCTACACCTTC. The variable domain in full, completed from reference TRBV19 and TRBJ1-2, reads DGGITQSPKYLFRKEGQNVTLSCEQNLNHDAMYWYRQDPGQGLRLIYYSQIVNDFQKGDIAEGYSVSREKKESFPLTVTSAQKNPTAFYLCASSLNGLQGGYTFGSGTRLTVV.

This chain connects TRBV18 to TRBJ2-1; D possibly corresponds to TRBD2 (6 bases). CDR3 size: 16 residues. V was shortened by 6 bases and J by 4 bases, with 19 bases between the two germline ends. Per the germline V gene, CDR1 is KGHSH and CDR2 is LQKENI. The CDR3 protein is CASSQRSSVVYNEQFF. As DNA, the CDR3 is TGTGCCAGCTCCCAACGCTCTAGCGTTGTTTACAATGAGCAGTTCTTC.

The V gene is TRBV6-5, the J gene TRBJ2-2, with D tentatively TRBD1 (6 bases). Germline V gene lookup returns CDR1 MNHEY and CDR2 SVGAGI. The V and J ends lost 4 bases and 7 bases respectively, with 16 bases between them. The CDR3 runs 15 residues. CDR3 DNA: TGTGCCAGCAGTTTCCGGGACATTCGATTCGGGGAGCTGTTTTTT. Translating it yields CASSFRDIRFGELFF.

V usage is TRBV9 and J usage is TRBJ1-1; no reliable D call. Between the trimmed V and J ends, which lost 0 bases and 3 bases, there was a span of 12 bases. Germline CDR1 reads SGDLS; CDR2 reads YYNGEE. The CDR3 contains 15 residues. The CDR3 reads CASSVGDGGYTEAFF. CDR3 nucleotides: TGTGCCAGCAGCGTAGGAGACGGAGGCTACACTGAAGCTTTCTTT.

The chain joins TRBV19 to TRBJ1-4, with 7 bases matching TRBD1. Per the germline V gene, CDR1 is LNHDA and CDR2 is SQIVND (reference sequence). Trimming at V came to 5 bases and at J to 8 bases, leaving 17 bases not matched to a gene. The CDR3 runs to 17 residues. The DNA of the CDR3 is TGTGCCAGTAGTCCCTCGGAGGGGGCCGCGGTTTTGGAAAAACTGTTTTTT. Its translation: CASSPSEGAAVLEKLFF.

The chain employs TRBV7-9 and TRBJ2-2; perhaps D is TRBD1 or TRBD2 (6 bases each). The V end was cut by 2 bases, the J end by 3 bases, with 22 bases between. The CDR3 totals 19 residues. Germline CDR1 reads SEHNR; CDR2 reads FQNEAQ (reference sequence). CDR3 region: CASSLRGIKGGSDTGELFF. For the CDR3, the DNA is TGTGCCAGCAGCTTAAGGGGAATCAAAGGGGGGTCCGACACCGGGGAGCTGTTTTTT.

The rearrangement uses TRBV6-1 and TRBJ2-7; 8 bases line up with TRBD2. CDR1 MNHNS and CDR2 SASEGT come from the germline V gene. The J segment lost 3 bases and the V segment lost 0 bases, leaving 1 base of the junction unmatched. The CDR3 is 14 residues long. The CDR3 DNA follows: TGTGCCAGCAGTGAAGCCCGGGGGGGCTACGAGCAGTACTTC. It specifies CASSEARGGYEQYF.

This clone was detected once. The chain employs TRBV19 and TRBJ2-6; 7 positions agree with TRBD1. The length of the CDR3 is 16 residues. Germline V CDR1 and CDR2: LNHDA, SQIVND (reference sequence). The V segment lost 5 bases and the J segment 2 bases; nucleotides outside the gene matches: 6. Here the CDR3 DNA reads TGTGCCAGTAGTGGGACAGTCCTCGCTGGGGCCAACGTCCTGACTTTC. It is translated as CASSGTVLAGANVLTF.

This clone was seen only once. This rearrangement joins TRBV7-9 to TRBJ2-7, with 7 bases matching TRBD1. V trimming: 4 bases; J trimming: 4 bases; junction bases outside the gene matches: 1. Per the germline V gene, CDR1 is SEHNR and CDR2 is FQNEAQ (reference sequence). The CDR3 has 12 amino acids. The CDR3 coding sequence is TGTGCCAGCAGCTCACAGGGGTACGAGCAGTACTTC. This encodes CASSSQGYEQYF.

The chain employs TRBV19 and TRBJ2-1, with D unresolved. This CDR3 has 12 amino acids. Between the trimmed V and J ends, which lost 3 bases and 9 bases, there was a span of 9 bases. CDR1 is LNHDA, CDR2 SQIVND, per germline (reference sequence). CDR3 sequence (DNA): TGTGCCAGTAGTATGGGTGAAGGTGAGCAGTTCTTC. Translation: CASSMGEGEQFF.

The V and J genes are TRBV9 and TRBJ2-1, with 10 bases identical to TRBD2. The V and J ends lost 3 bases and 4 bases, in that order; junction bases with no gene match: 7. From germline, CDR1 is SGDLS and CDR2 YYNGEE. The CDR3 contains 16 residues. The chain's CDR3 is CASSGLAGEQYNEQFF. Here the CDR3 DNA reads TGTGCCAGCAGCGGCCTAGCGGGGGAACAGTACAATGAGCAGTTCTTC. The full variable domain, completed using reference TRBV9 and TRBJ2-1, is DSGVTQTPKHLITATGQRVTLRCSPRSGDLSVYWYQQSLDQGLQFLIQYYNGEERAKGNILERFSAQQFPDLHSELNLSSLELGDSALYFCASSGLAGEQYNEQFFGPGTRLTVL.